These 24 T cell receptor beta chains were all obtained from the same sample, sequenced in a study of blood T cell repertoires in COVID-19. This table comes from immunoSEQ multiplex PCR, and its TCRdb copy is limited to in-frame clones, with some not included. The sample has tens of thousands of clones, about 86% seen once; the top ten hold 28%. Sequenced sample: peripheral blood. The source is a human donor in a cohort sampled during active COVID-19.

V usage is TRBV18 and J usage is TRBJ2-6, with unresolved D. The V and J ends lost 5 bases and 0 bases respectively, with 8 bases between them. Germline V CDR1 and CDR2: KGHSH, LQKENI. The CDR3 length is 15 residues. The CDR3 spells CASSSPSSGANVLTF. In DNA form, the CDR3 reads TGTGCCAGCTCATCGCCCAGCTCTGGGGCCAACGTCCTGACTTTC.

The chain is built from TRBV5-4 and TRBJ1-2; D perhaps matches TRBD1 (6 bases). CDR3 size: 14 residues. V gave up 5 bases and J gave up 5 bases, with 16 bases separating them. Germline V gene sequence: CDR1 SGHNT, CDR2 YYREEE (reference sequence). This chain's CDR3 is CASRSTDSRYGYTF. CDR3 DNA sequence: TGTGCCAGCAGATCAACGGACAGCCGTTATGGCTACACCTTC.

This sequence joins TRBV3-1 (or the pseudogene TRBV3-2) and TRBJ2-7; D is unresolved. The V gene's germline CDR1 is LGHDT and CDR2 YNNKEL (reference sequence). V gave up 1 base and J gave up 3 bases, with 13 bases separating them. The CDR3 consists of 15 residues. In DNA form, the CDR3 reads TGTGCCAGCAGCCAAGGGCCAGGTTCCAACTACGAGCAGTACTTC. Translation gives CASSQGPGSNYEQYF.

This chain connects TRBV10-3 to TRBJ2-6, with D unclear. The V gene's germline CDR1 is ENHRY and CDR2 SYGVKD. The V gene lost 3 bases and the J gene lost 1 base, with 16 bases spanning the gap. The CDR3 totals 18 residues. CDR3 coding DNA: TGTGCCATCAGTGATTACGACTTGACCACGTCTGGGGCCAACGTCCTGACTTTC. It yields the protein CAISDYDLTTSGANVLTF.

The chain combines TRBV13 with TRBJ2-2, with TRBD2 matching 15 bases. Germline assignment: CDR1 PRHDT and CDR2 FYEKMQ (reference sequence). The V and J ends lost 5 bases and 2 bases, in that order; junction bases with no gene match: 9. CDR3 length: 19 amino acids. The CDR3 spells CASSLRGLAGGTNTGELFF. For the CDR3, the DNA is TGTGCCAGCAGCCTCCGGGGACTAGCGGGGGGCACCAACACCGGGGAGCTGTTTTTT.

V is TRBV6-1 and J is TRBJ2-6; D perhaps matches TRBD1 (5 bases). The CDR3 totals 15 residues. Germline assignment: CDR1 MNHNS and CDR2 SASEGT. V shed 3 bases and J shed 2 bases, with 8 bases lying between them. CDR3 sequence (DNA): TGTGCCAGCAGTGACCAAGGGGCTGGGGCCAACGTCCTGACTTTC. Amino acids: CASSDQGAGANVLTF.

CDR3 loop: CARAQGQGEKLFF. CDR3 nucleotides: TGTGCCAGAGCTCAGGGACAGGGAGAAAAACTGTTTTTT. The rearrangement uses TRBV19 and TRBJ1-4, with 9 bases lining up with TRBD1. The CDR3 totals 13 residues. With 9 bases clipped from V and 8 bases from J, the junction kept 7 bases outside the gene matches. Germline lookup yields CDR1 LNHDA and CDR2 SQIVND (reference sequence).

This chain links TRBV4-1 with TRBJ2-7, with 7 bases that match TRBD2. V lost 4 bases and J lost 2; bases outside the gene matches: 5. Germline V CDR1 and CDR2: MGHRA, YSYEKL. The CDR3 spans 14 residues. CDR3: CASSPRGEAYEQYF. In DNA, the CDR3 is TGCGCCAGCAGCCCCCGGGGGGAGGCCTACGAGCAGTACTTC.

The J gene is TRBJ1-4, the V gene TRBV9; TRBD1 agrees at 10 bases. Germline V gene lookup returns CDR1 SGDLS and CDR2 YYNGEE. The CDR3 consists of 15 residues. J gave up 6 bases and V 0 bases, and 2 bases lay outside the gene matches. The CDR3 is CASSVAGTGDEKLFF. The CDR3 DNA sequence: TGTGCCAGCAGCGTAGCTGGGACAGGGGATGAAAAACTGTTTTTT.

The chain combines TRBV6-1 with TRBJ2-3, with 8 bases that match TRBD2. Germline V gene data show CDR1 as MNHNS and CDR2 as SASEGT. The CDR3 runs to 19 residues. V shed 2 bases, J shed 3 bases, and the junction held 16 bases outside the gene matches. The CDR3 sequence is CASSERILGVAGKTDTQYF. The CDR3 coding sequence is TGTGCCAGCAGTGAAAGGATTCTCGGCGTAGCGGGGAAGACAGATACGCAGTATTTT.

CDR3 sequence (DNA): TGTGCCAGCAGCGTAGGGACAGCTAACACTGAAGCTTTCTTT. It specifies CASSVGTANTEAFF. The V and J genes are TRBV9 and TRBJ1-1, with a weak D call TRBD1 (6 bases). The CDR3 is 14 residues long. Trimming took off 0 bases at V and 2 bases at J, with 8 bases between the two ends. From germline, CDR1 is SGDLS and CDR2 YYNGEE.

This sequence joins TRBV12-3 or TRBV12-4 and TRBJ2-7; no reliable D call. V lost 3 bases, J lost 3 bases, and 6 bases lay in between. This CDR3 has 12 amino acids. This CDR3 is CASSFSHYEQYF. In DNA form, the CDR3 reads TGTGCCAGCAGTTTTAGCCACTACGAGCAGTACTTC.

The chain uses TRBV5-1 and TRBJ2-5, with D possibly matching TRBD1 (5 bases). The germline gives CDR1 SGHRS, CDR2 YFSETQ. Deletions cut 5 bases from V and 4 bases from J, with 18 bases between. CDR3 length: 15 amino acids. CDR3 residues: CASSDRASRGETQYF. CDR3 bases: TGCGCCAGCAGTGATCGGGCCTCAAGGGGAGAGACCCAGTACTTC.

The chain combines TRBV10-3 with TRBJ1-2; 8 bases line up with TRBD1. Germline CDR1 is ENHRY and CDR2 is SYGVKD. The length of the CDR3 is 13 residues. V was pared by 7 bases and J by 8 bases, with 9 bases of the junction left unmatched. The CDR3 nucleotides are TGTGCCATCACCACGGACAGGGCCAGGGGCTACACCTTC. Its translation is CAITTDRARGYTF.

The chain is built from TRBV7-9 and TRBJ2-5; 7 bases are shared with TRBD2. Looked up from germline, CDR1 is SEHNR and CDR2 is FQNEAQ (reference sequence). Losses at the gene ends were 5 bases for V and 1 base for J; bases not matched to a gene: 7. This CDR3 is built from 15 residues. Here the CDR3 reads CASSLRGRAQETQYF. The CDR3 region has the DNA TGTGCCAGCAGCCTCCGGGGGAGGGCCCAAGAGACCCAGTACTTC.

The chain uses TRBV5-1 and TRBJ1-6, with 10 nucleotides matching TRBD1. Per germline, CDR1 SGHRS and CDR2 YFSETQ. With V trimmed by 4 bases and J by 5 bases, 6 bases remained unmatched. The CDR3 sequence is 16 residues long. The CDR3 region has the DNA TGCGCCAGCAGCCTGGGACAGGGGAATCATAATTCACCCCTCCACTTT. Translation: CASSLGQGNHNSPLHF.

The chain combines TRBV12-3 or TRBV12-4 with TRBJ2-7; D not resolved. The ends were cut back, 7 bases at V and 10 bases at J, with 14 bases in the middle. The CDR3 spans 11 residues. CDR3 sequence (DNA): TGTGCCAGCACCCATGGGCAGGATCAGTACTTC. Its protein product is CASTHGQDQYF.

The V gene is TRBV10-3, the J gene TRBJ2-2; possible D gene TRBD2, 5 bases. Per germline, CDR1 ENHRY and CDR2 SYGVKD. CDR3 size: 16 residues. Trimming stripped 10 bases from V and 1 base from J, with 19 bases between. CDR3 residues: CATPRLRGRNTGELFF. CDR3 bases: TGTGCCACCCCTCGATTACGGGGTCGGAACACCGGGGAGCTGTTTTTT.

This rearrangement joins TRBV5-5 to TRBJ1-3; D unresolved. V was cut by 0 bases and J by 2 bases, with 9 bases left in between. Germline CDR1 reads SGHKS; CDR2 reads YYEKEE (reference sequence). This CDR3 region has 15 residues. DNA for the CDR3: TGTGCCAGCAGCTTGGCCGGAGGGCCTGGAAACACCATATATTTT. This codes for CASSLAGGPGNTIYF.

The CDR3 DNA follows: TGTGCCAGCAGCTTCGGGACAGGGTTGAATGAGCAGTTCTTC. Protein sequence: CASSFGTGLNEQFF. The rearrangement joins TRBV9 to TRBJ2-1; 9 bases agree with TRBD1. Germline CDR1 is SGDLS and CDR2 is YYNGEE. The V and J ends lost 4 bases and 7 bases, in that order; junction bases with no gene match: 6. The CDR3 loop spans 14 amino acids.

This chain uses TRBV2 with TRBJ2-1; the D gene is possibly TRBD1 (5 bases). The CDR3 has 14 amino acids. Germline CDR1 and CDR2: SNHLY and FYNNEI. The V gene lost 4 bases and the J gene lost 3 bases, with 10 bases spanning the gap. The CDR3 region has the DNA TGTGCCAGCAGTGCAATAGGGGACTACAATGAGCAGTTCTTC. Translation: CASSAIGDYNEQFF. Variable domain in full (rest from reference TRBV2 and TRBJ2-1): EPEVTQTPSHQVTQMGQEVILRCVPISNHLYFYWYRQILGQKVEFLVSFYNNEISEKSEIFDDQFSVERPDGSNFTLKIRSTKLEDSAMYFCASSAIGDYNEQFFGPGTRLTVL.

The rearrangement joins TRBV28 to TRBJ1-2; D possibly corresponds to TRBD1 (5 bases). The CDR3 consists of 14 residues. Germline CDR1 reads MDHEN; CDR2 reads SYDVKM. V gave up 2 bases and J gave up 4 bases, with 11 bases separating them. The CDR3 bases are TGTGCCAGCAGTTTACAGGGTATACTCTATGGCTACACCTTC. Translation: CASSLQGILYGYTF.

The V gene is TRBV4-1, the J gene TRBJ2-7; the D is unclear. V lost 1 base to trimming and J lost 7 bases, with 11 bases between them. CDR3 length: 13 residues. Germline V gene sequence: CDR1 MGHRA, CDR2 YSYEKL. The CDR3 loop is CASSQGPVGEQYF. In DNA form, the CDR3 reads TGCGCCAGCAGCCAAGGGCCTGTCGGGGAGCAGTACTTC.

CDR3 DNA sequence: TGTGCCAGCAGTATGGGACTAGCAATTCCTTACACAGATACGCAGTATTTT. This sequence encodes CASSMGLAIPYTDTQYF. V is TRBV27 and J is TRBJ2-3, with 9 positions matching TRBD2. After removal of 5 bases from V and 2 bases from J, the junction contained 11 bases not matched to a gene. The CDR3 is 17 residues long. The germline V gene has CDR1 MNHEY and CDR2 SMNVEV (reference sequence).